This T cell receptor (beta chain) was identified during a study of regulatory T cells in long-lasting Graves disease. Study details: Antithyroid drugs had been taken by newly diagnosed Graves' patients for under 3 months.

This clonotype was seen at least ten times. The antigen remains unidentified. Study findings and constraints: New patients shared 750 to 1,000 public clonotypes, and persistent patients shared more, with about 2,700. Persistent cases favored TRBV28, TRBJ1-2 and TRBJ2-5.

Building of the TCR beta libraries involved iRepertoire HTBI primers and Arm-PCR of CDR3 regions. TCRdb independently ran MiXCR on the multiplex PCR reads; one entry per CDR3 protein. The repertoire holds some 250,000 distinct CDR3 sequences, 15% to 20% seen once, with 22% in the top ten. Time point of the sample: newly diagnosed GD, antithyroid drugs for less than 3 months. Construction of the TCR library relied on RNA isolated from PBMCs. The CDR3 is made up of 17 amino acids. V lost 4 bases, J lost 4 bases, and 10 bases stayed unmatched. The germline CDR1 and CDR2 sequences are MDHEN and SYDVKM. The material sequenced was peripheral blood mononuclear cells (PBMCs), taken at new diagnosis, from a patient treated with antithyroid drugs. The rearrangement joins TRBV28 to TRBJ2-7; 13 nucleotides agree with TRBD2. The receptor comes from a female donor with Graves disease. The DNA for the CDR3 is TGTGCCAGCAGTTCGCTTAGGACTAGCGGGAGTTTATACGAGCAGTACTTC. It translates to CASSSLRTSGSLYEQYF.